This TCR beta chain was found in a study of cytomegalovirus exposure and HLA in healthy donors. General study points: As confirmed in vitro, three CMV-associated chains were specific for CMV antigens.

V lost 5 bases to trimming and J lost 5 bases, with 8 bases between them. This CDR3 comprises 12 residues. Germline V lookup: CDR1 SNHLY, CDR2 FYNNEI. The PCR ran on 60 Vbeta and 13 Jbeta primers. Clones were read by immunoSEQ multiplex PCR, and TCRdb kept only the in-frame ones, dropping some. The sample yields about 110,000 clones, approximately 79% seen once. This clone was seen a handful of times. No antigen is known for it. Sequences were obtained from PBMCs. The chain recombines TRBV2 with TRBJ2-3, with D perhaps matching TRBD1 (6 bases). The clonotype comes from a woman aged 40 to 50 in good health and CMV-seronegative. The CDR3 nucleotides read TGTGCCAGCAGTTTGGGACAAGATACGCAGTATTTT. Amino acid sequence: CASSLGQDTQYF.